A selection of T cell receptor beta chains follows, all from one sample in a study of shared clonotypes between healthy human individuals. Repertoires were generated with immunoSEQ multiplex PCR, while TCRdb's copy carries only in-frame clones and drops some. The sample has approximately 2.4 million clones; under 97% are singletons. Source material: naive CD4+ T cells sorted from blood. The receptor source for this set is a man between 18 and 29 years old in good health. Each CDR3 is given with its conserved first and last residue. The order of the fields is D gene, J gene, V gene, clone size, CDR3 DNA, CDR3 protein. D genes are given only for firm matches. Expanded clones get a size class; other rows say once, few or many, or leave the size out.

>.|TRBJ2-5|TRBV7-9|.
TGTGCCAGCAGCTTGGGAGGGACAATCGAGACCCAGTACTTC
CASSLGGTIETQYF
>.|TRBJ1-2|TRBV6-5|.
TGTGCCAGCAGTTACCCTGCAAGGGTTTGGGATGGCTACACCTTC
CASSYPARVWDGYTF
>TRBD1|TRBJ2-7|TRBV30|many
TGTGCCTGGAGTAGACAGGGGAACGAGCAGTACTTC
CAWSRQGNEQYF
>TRBD1|TRBJ1-6|TRBV5-5|.
TGTGCCAGCAGCCCCCTGGACAGGGGCCACGGACCCCTCCACTTT
CASSPLDRGHGPLHF
>TRBD1|TRBJ2-7|TRBV10-3|few
TGTGCCACCCAGGGGGCAGGATACGAGCAGTACTTC
CATQGAGYEQYF
>TRBD2|TRBJ2-7|TRBV10-1|.
TGCGCCAGCAGTGATGGGACTAGCGGGAACTCCTACGAGCAGTACTTC
CASSDGTSGNSYEQYF
>.|TRBJ1-1|TRBV28|.
TGTGCCAGCACCTCTGGGACCCAGAACACTGAAGCTTTCTTT
CASTSGTQNTEAFF
>.|TRBJ2-5|TRBV11-2|.
TGTGCCAGCAGCTTAGGAGCCCAAGAGACCCAGTACTTC
CASSLGAQETQYF
>.|TRBJ2-3|TRBV10-1|.
TGCGCCAGCAGTGAGCGACGGACACTCAACACAGATACGCAGTATTTT
CASSERRTLNTDTQYF
>.|TRBJ1-1|TRBV3-2|.
TGTGCTGAGGTGACTGAAGCTTTCTTT
CAEVTEAFF
>.|TRBJ1-2|TRBV10-3|.
TGTGCCATCAGTGAGTGGGGAAGCTACACCTTC
CAISEWGSYTF
>TRBD2|TRBJ2-2|TRBV6-1|once
TGTGCCAGCAGTAAACTAGCGGGGGAAGGTGGGGAGCTGTTTTTT
CASSKLAGEGGELFF
>TRBD2|TRBJ2-7|TRBV28|.
TGTGCCAGCAGTCCGCCGGGACTAGCGGGGGGGTGGGACGAGCAGTACTTC
CASSPPGLAGGWDEQYF
>.|TRBJ2-7|TRBV11-2|.
TGTGCCAGCAGACCCGGGGGTAGGTCCTACGAGCAGTACTTC
CASRPGGRSYEQYF
>.|TRBJ1-1|TRBV7-2|.
TGTGCCAGCAGCTTAGGTGGAGGGAACACTGAAGCTTTCTTT
CASSLGGGNTEAFF
>TRBD1|TRBJ1-2|TRBV29-1|.
TGCAGCGTCGGGACAGGGGAAGGCTACACCTTC
CSVGTGEGYTF
>.|TRBJ1-3|TRBV5-1|.
TGCGCCAGCAGCTTGGCCGGGTATGGAAACACCATATATTTT
CASSLAGYGNTIYF
>.|TRBJ2-2|TRBV10-2|.
TGCGCCAGCAGCGAGGGTTCTGGGGTACGTGGAACCGGGGAGCTGTTTTTT
CASSEGSGVRGTGELFF
>TRBD2|TRBJ2-7|TRBV10-3|.
TGTGCCATCAGTGAGCCCCTTATAGCGGGAGTGGGCGAGCAGTACTTC
CAISEPLIAGVGEQYF